This entry concerns a single TCR beta chain. Its target is not known. The record originates from a study of CD8+ T cells in alopecia areata. Regarding treatment: oral pan-JAK inhibitor, 5-10 mg twice daily. Whole-study results and caveats: Scalp sequencing captures resident alphabeta T cells of normal skin too. Lesional scalp, notably in alopecia totalis/universalis, had clonality above that of normal scalp.

RNA was isolated and reverse transcribed to cDNA, the sequencing template. Assay used: immunoSEQ multiplex PCR; TCRdb lists only in-frame clones, some missing. The sample has more than 85,000 clones, approximately 66% seen once. The germline V gene encodes CDR1 SGHDT and CDR2 YYEEEE. V was pared by 3 bases and J by 1 base, with 8 bases between. This CDR3 contains 14 residues. The starting material was CD8+ T cells sorted from blood, obtained at week 4, from a patient treated with tofacitinib. The chain couples TRBV5-6 to TRBJ2-4, with D hard to call. The source of this sequence is a human donor with alopecia areata. The CDR3, as DNA: TGTGCCAGCAGCTCGTTGGGGGCCAAAAACATTCAGTACTTC. Amino acids: CASSSLGAKNIQYF.